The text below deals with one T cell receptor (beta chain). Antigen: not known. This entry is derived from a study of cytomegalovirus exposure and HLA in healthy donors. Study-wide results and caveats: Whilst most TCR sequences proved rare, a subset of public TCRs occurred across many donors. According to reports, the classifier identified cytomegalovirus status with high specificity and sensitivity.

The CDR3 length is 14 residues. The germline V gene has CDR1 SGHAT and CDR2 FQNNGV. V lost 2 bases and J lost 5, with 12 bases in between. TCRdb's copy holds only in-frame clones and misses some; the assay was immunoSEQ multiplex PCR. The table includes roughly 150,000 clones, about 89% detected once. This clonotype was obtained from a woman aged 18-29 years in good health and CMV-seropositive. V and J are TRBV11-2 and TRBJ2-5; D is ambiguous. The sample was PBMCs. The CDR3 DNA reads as TGTGCCAGCAGCTTACTCTCATTGGGCGAGACCCAGTACTTC. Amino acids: CASSLLSLGETQYF.